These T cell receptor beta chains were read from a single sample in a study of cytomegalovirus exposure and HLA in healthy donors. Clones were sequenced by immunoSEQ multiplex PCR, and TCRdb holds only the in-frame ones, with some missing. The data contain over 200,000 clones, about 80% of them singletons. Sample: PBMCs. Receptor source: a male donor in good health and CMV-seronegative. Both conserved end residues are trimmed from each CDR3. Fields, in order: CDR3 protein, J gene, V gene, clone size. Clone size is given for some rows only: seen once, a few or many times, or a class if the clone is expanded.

ASSPAYEQY,TRBJ2-7,TRBV2,once
ASSGPQGGREQY,TRBJ2-7,TRBV7-8,NA
SVEGGPYSYEQY,TRBJ2-7,TRBV29-1,NA
ASSSGTGYSPLH,TRBJ1-6,TRBV19,NA
ASSTRQVGETQY,TRBJ2-5,TRBV7-2,once
ASSEGIGGGYYNEQF,TRBJ2-1,TRBV6-1,few
ASTPNGGTGELF,TRBJ2-2,TRBV6-4,NA
ASSVDRETEAF,TRBJ1-1,TRBV7-3,once
ASSLDSQNTEAF,TRBJ1-1,TRBV5-8,NA
ASSLTPVPGQTYEQY,TRBJ2-7,TRBV7-3,NA
SSSLGVLALETYTGELF,TRBJ2-2,TRBV7-9,few
ASGLYLAGGNTGELF,TRBJ2-2,TRBV12-5,NA
ASSWGTGGEQY,TRBJ2-7,TRBV5-1,NA
ATSRDRGIQSNQPQH,TRBJ1-5,TRBV15,once
ASSLDRVREKLF,TRBJ1-4,TRBV5-1,NA
ASSQDYRIVNEKLF,TRBJ1-4,TRBV4-3,NA
SVSAGAYEQY,TRBJ2-7,TRBV29-1,NA
ASRPPGLSTDTQY,TRBJ2-3,TRBV19,few
ASSDSHIYGYT,TRBJ1-2,TRBV27,NA
ASWRRYNEQF,TRBJ2-1,TRBV27,once
ASSVTVSDRGGYT,TRBJ1-2,TRBV7-8,NA
ASSFRGSGGTEQF,TRBJ2-1,TRBV7-6,NA
ASSEAGQGSYT,TRBJ1-2,TRBV2,NA
ASSFTGGGDEQY,TRBJ2-7,TRBV5-1,NA
ASSYGKSSYEQY,TRBJ2-7,TRBV5-4,once
ASSISGTSGTDTQY,TRBJ2-3,TRBV19,once
ASSPKDRGHTEAF,TRBJ1-1,TRBV7-9,few
ASSQEGSGTVYEQY,TRBJ2-7,TRBV4-3,NA
ASSTGTGGSNEQF,TRBJ2-1,TRBV6-6,NA
ASRSGTGMDEQF,TRBJ2-1,TRBV5-1,NA
ASSVSGTSNEQF,TRBJ2-1,TRBV9,NA
ASSLGGLAGADTQY,TRBJ2-3,TRBV5-1,NA
SFTGTALNEQF,TRBJ2-1,TRBV29-1,NA
ASSSKGSVQETQY,TRBJ2-5,TRBV28,NA
ASSPLGSSEDEQF,TRBJ2-1,TRBV7-3,once
ASSVGQGTEAF,TRBJ1-1,TRBV7-9,NA
ASSSGDRDIYGYT,TRBJ1-2,TRBV28,NA
ASSLESGDEQY,TRBJ2-7,TRBV5-1,NA
ASSLSGQGLNTEAF,TRBJ1-1,TRBV28,NA
ASSYYGGNTEAF,TRBJ1-1,TRBV6-5,NA
ASSLRQTWGYT,TRBJ1-2,TRBV28,NA
ASSLERGRGDTEAF,TRBJ1-1,TRBV5-4,NA
AVTSDRTNEKLF,TRBJ1-4,TRBV28,NA